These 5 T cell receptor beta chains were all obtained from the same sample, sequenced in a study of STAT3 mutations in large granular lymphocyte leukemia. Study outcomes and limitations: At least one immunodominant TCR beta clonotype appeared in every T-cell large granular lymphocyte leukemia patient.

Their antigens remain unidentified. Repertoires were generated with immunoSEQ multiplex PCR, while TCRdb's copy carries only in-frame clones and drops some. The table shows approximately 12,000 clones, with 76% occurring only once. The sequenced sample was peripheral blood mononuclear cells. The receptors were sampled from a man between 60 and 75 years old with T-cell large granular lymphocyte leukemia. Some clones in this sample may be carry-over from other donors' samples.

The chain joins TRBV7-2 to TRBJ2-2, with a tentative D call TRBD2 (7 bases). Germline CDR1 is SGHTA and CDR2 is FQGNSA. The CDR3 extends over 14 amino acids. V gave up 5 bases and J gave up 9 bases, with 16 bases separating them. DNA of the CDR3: TGTGCCAGCAGCCCTAGGGGGGGAGAACGGGAGCTGTTTTTT. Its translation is CASSPRGGERELFF.

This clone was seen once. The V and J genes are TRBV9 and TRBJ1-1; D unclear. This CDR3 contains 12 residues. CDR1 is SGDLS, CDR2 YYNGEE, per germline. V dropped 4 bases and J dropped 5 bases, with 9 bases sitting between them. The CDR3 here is CASSPRYTEAFF. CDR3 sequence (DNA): TGTGCCAGCAGCCCACGGTATACTGAAGCTTTCTTT.

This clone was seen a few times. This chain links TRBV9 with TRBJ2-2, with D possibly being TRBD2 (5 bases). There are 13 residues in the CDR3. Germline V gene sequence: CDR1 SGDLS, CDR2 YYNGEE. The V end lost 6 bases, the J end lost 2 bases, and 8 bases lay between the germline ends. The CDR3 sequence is CASNRDNTGELFF. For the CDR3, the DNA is TGTGCCAGCAACCGGGATAACACCGGGGAGCTGTTTTTT.

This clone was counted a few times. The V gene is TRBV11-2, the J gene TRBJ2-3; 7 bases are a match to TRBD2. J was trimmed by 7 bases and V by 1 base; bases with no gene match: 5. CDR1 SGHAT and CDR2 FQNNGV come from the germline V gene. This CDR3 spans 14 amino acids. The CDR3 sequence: CASSLAGGSYTQYF. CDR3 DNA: TGTGCCAGCAGCTTAGCTGGCGGGAGTTATACGCAGTATTTT.

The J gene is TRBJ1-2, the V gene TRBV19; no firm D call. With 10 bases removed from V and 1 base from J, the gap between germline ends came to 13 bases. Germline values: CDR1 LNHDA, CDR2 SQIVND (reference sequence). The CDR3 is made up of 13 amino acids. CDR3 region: CAIKDGLNYGYTF. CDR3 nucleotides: TGTGCCATCAAGGACGGACTTAACTATGGCTACACCTTC.